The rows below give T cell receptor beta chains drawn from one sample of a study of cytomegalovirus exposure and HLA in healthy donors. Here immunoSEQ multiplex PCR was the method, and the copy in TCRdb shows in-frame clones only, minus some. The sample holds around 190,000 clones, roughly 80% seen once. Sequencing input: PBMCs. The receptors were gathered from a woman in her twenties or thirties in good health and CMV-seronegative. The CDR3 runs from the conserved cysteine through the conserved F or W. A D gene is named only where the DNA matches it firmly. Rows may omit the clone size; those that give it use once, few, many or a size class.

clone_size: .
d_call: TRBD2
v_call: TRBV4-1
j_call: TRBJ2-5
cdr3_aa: CASSLRLAGASETQYF
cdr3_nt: TGCGCCAGCAGCCTGAGACTAGCCGGGGCGTCAGAGACCCAGTACTTC

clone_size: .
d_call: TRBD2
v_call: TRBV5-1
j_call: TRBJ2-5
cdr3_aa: CASSFSGGAGETQYF
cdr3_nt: TGCGCCAGCAGCTTTAGCGGGGGGGCGGGAGAGACCCAGTACTTC

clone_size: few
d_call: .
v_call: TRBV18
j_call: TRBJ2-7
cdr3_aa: CASSPPTGRSIYEQYF
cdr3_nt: TGTGCCAGCTCGCCCCCGACAGGGAGGTCGATCTACGAGCAGTACTTC

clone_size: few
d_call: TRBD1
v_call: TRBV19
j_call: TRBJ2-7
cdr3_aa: CASSPRTGAYEQYF
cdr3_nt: TGTGCCAGTAGTCCTCGGACAGGGGCCTACGAGCAGTACTTC

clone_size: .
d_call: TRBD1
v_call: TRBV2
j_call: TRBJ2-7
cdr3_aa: CASSVGTGLNYEQYF
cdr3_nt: TGTGCCAGCAGTGTGGGGACAGGATTAAACTACGAGCAGTACTTC

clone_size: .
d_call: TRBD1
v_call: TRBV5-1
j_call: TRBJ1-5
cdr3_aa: CASSLDPRGPDQPQHF
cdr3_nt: TGCGCCAGCAGCTTGGACCCCAGGGGGCCTGATCAGCCCCAGCATTTT

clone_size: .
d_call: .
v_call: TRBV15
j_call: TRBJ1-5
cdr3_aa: CATSRRGNLNQPQHF
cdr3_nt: TGTGCCACCAGCAGAAGGGGAAATCTTAATCAGCCCCAGCATTTT

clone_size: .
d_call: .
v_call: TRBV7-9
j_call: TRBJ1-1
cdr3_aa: CASSTTNRAPGTEAFF
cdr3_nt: TGTGCCAGCAGCACTACCAACAGGGCACCGGGCACTGAAGCTTTCTTT

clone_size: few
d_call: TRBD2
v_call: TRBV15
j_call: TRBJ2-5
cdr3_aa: CATSRVKVAGSQETQYF
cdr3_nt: TGTGCCACCAGCAGAGTAAAGGTAGCGGGGAGTCAAGAGACCCAGTACTTC

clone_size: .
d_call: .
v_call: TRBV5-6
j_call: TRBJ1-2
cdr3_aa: CASSPGTSGGYPF
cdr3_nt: TGTGCCAGCAGCCCCGGGACATCTGGTGGCTACCCCTTC

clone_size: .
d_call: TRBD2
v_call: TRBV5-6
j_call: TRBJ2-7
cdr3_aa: CASSTTPGTSVYEQYF
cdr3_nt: TGTGCCAGCAGCACAACCCCCGGGACTAGCGTCTACGAGCAGTACTTC

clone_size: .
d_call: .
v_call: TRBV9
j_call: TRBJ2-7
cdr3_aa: CASSVSGPRDEQYF
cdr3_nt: TGTGCCAGCAGCGTAAGCGGACCGCGGGACGAGCAGTACTTC

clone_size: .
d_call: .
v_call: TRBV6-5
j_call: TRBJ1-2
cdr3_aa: CASSYGGSYGYTF
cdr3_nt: TGTGCCAGCAGTTACGGGGGGTCCTATGGCTACACCTTC

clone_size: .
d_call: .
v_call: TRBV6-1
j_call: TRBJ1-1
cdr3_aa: CASSTGFYTEAFF
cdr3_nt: TGTGCCAGCAGCACAGGATTTTACACTGAAGCTTTCTTT

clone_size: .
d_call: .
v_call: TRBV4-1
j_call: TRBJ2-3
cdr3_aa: CASSQKRGSQGFPTDTQYF
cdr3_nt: TGCGCCAGCAGCCAAAAGAGGGGCAGCCAGGGGTTCCCCACAGATACGCAGTATTTT

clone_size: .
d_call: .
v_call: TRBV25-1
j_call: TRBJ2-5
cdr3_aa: CASSEEGVQETQYF
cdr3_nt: TGTGCCAGCAGTGAAGAGGGGGTTCAAGAGACCCAGTACTTC

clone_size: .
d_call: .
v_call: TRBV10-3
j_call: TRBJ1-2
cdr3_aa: CAISTHGDGSDGYTF
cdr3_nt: TGTGCCATCAGTACCCACGGGGATGGATCGGATGGCTACACCTTC

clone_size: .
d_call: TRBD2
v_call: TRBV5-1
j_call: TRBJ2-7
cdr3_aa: CASSFSGRGYEQYF
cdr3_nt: TGCGCCAGCAGCTTTAGCGGGAGAGGCTACGAGCAGTACTTC

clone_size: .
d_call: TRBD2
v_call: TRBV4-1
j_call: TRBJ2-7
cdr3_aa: CASSQDLGSGRHEQYF
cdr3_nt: TGCGCCAGCAGCCAAGATCTCGGTAGCGGGAGGCACGAGCAGTACTTC

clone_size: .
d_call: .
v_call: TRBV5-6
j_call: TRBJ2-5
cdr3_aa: CASSAGQTPETQYF
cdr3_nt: TGTGCCAGCAGCGCGGGACAGACCCCAGAGACCCAGTACTTC

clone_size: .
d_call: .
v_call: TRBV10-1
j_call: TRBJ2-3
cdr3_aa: CASSAQISTDTQYF
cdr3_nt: TGCGCCAGCAGCGCTCAGATTAGCACAGATACGCAGTATTTT

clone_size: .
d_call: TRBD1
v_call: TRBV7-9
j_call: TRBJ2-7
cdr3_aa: CASSLTGYEQYF
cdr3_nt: TGTGCCAGCAGCTTGACAGGGTACGAGCAGTACTTC

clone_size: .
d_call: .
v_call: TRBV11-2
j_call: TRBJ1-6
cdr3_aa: CASSLDLQSDRSYNSPLHF
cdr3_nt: TGTGCCAGCAGCTTAGATCTACAGTCGGATCGGTCCTATAATTCACCCCTCCACTTT

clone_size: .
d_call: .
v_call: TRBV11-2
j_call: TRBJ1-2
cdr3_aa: CASSSQQANYGYTF
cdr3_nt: TGTGCCAGCAGCTCCCAACAGGCTAACTATGGCTACACCTTC

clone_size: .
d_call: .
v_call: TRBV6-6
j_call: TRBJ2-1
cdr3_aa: CASSYLDDEQFF
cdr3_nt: TGTGCCAGCAGTTATTTAGATGATGAGCAGTTCTTC

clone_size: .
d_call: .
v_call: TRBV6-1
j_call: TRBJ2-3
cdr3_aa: CASSLNRVPDTQYF
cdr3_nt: TGTGCCAGCAGCCTCAACAGGGTCCCAGATACGCAGTATTTT

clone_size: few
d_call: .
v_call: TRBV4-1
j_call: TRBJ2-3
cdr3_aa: CASSQGSGDTQYF
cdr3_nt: TGCGCCAGCAGCCAAGGGTCAGGGGATACGCAGTATTTT

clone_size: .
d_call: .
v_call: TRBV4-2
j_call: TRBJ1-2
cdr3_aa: CASSQERGNYGYTF
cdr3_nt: TGTGCCAGCAGCCAAGAAAGGGGGAACTATGGCTACACCTTC

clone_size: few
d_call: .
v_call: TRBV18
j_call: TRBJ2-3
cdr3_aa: CASSQPLGTDTQYF
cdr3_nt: TGTGCCAGCTCACAGCCCCTCGGCACAGATACGCAGTATTTT

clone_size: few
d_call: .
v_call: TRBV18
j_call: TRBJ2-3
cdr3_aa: CASSPTPRTDTQYF
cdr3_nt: TGTGCCAGCTCACCAACTCCTCGCACAGATACGCAGTATTTT

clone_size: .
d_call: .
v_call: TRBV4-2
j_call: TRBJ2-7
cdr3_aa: CASSLGATVKAYEQYF
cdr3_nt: TGTGCCAGCAGCCTGGGGGCGACGGTTAAAGCCTACGAGCAGTACTTC

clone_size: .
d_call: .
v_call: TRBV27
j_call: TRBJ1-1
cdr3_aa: CASTSPGLNTEAFF
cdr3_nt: TGTGCCAGCACCTCCCCGGGTCTGAACACTGAAGCTTTCTTT

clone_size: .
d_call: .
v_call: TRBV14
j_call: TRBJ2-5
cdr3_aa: CASSQLVGGHQETQYF
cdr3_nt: TGTGCCAGCAGCCAACTAGTGGGGGGGCACCAAGAGACCCAGTACTTC

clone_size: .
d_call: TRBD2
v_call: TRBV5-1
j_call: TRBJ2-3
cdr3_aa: CASSAGLAGVADTQYF
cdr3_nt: TGCGCCAGCAGCGCCGGACTAGCGGGAGTCGCAGATACGCAGTATTTT

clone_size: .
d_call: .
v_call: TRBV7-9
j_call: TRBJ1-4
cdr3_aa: CASSLGGPVDEKLFF
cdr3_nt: TGTGCCAGCAGCTTAGGCGGCCCCGTGGATGAAAAACTGTTTTTT

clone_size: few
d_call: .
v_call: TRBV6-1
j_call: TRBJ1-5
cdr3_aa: CATKIWGDQPQHF
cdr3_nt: TGTGCCACAAAGATTTGGGGGGATCAGCCCCAGCATTTT

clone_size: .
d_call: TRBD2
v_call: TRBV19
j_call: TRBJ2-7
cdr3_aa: CASSIGTSGTEQYF
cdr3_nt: TGTGCCAGTAGTATAGGTACTAGCGGGACCGAGCAGTACTTC

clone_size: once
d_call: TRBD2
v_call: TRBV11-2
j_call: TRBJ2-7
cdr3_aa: CASSLPSKPGGYEQYF
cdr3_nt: TGTGCCAGCAGCTTACCCTCTAAGCCGGGAGGCTACGAGCAGTACTTC

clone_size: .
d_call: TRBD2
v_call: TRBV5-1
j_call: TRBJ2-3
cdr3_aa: CASSLWSSGITDTQYF
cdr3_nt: TGCGCCAGCAGCTTGTGGTCTAGCGGGATTACAGATACGCAGTATTTT

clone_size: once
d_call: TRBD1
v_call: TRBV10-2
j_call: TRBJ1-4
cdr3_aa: CASSDQTGGNEKLFF
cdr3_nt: TGCGCCAGCAGTGATCAGACAGGGGGAAATGAAAAACTGTTTTTT

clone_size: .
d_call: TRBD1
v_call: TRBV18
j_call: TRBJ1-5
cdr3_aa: CASSPPGRGENQPQHF
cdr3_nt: TGTGCCAGCTCACCACCGGGCAGGGGGGAGAATCAGCCCCAGCATTTT

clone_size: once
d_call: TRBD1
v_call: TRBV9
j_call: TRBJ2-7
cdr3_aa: CASSARDRAVYEQYF
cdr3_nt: TGTGCCAGCAGCGCCCGGGACAGGGCTGTCTACGAGCAGTACTTC

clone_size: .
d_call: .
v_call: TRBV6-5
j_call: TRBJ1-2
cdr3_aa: CASSYRREYYGYPF
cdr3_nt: TGTGCCAGCAGTTACCGCAGGGAATACTATGGCTACCCCTTC

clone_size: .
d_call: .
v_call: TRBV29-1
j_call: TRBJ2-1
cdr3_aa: CSTTGISSYNEQFF
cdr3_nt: TGCAGCACTACCGGGATTAGCTCCTACAATGAGCAGTTCTTC

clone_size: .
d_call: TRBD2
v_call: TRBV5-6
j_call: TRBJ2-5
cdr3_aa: CASARTAGGPETQYF
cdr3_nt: TGTGCCAGCGCAAGAACAGCGGGAGGGCCAGAGACCCAGTACTTC

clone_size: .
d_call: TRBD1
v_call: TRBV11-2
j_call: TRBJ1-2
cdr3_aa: CASSLGGTGATGYTF
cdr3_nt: TGTGCCAGCAGCTTAGGGGGGACAGGAGCCACTGGCTACACCTTC

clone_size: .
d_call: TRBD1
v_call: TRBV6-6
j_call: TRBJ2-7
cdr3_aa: CASIRQGQGEQYF
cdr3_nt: TGTGCCAGCATTAGACAGGGGCAGGGGGAGCAGTACTTC

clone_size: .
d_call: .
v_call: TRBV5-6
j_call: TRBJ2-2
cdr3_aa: CASSHDTDTGELFF
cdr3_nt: TGTGCCAGCAGCCACGACACGGACACCGGGGAGCTGTTTTTT

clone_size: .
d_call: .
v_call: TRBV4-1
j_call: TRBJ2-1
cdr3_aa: CASSQLQGYNEQFF
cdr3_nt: TGCGCCAGCAGCCAACTCCAGGGGTACAATGAGCAGTTCTTC

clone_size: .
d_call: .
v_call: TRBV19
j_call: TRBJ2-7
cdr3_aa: CASSIGVAGLPYEQYF
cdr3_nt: TGTGCCAGTAGTATAGGGGTGGCAGGGCTACCCTACGAGCAGTACTTC

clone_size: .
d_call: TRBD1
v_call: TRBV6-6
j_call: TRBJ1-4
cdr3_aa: CASSWDSNEKLFF
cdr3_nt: TGTGCCAGCAGTTGGGACAGTAATGAAAAACTGTTTTTT

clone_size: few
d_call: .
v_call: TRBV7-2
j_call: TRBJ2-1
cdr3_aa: CASSPRAVGQFF
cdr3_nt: TGTGCCAGCAGCCCGAGAGCGGTAGGCCAGTTCTTC

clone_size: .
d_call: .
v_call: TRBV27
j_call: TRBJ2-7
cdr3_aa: CASSPDRRPYEQYF
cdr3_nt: TGTGCCAGCAGTCCCGACAGGCGCCCCTACGAGCAGTACTTC

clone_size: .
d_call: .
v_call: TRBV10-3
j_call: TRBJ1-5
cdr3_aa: CAISEGRGLRNQPQHF
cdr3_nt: TGTGCCATCAGTGAGGGTAGGGGACTTCGCAATCAGCCCCAGCATTTT

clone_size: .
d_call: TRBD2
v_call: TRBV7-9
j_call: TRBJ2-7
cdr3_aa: CASSPREREVDEQYF
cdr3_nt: TGTGCCAGCAGCCCCCGCGAGCGGGAGGTCGACGAGCAGTACTTC

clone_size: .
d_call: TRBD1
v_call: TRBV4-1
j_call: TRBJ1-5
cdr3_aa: CASSQSLGQGSRPQHF
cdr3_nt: TGCGCCAGCAGCCAAAGTCTTGGACAGGGGTCGCGGCCCCAGCATTTT